The 5 T cell receptor beta chains listed next were all sequenced from one sample in a study of beta chain features in type 1 diabetes. Reverse transcription of all isolated RNA meant that expressed TCRB transcripts were sequenced. Sequenced by immunoSEQ multiplex PCR; TCRdb stores in-frame clones only, minus some. The sample lists just over 600,000 clones; around a sixth were seen once. The sequenced sample consisted of naive CD4+ T cells from blood. These receptors were obtained from a man between 18 and 29 years old in good health.

There are a few counts of this clone. V usage is TRBV7-3 and J usage is TRBJ2-5; 10 bases are a match to TRBD1. The CDR3 is 14 residues long. Germline-derived CDR1 and CDR2 are SGHTA and FQGTGA. Trimming took 5 bases from V and 5 from J; bases not matched to a gene: 5. DNA of the CDR3: TGTGCCAGCAGCCCCGGGACAGGGGTCGAGACCCAGTACTTC. Its protein is CASSPGTGVETQYF. The full variable domain, in which reference TRBV7-3 and TRBJ2-5 provide the parts outside the CDR3, is GAGVSQTPSNKVTEKGKYVELRCDPISGHTALYWYRQSLGQGPEFLIYFQGTGAADDSGLPNDRFFAVRPEGSVSTLKIQRTERGDSAVYLCASSPGTGVETQYFGPGTRLLVL.

The chain links TRBV7-9 to TRBJ1-2; D possibly corresponds to TRBD1 (6 bases). The germline gives CDR1 SEHNR, CDR2 FQNEAQ (reference sequence). The V end was cut by 3 bases, the J end by 2 bases, with 13 bases between. The CDR3 length is 15 residues. The CDR3: CASSLGGGANYGYTF. The DNA for the CDR3 is TGTGCCAGCAGCTTGGGAGGGGGAGCAAACTATGGCTACACCTTC.

The chain couples TRBV2 to TRBJ2-1; 10 positions match TRBD2. Per germline, CDR1 SNHLY and CDR2 FYNNEI. V lost 8 bases and J lost 2; bases outside the gene matches: 6. The CDR3 is made up of 15 amino acids. Here the CDR3 reads CASGAGTSAYNEQFF. CDR3 bases: TGTGCCAGCGGAGCCGGGACTAGCGCCTACAATGAGCAGTTCTTC.

This clone was counted a few times. The gene calls are TRBV6-6 and TRBJ1-2, with D possibly matching TRBD1 (5 bases). V lost 2 bases and J 6 bases, leaving 7 bases between the germline ends. The CDR3 has 12 residues. Germline CDR1 and CDR2: MNHNY and SVGAGI (reference sequence). CDR3: CASSYIGDGYTF. CDR3 nucleotide sequence: TGTGCCAGCAGTTACATAGGGGATGGCTACACCTTC.

This clone was found a few times. The chain is built from TRBV6-1 and TRBJ2-1, with TRBD2 as a possible D gene (5 bases). Germline CDR1 and CDR2: MNHNS and SASEGT. Between the trimmed V and J ends, which lost 2 bases and 1 base, there was a span of 9 bases. The CDR3 covers 15 residues. In DNA, the CDR3 is TGTGCCAGCAGTGAACTAGCACGGTCCTACAATGAGCAGTTCTTC. It translates to CASSELARSYNEQFF.